This paragraph reports one T cell receptor (beta chain). Its antigen is currently not known. No base quality information exists; no much larger clone differs at one position. CDR1 GTSNPN and CDR2 SVGIG were looked up in the germline V gene (reference sequence). After removal of 1 base from V and 5 bases from J, the junction retains 13 bases not matched to a gene. The CDR3 numbers 17 residues from cysteine through phenylalanine. Only the CDR3 region is kept as DNA, spanning 51 bases read in frame from base 1. The data belong to a study of blood T cell repertoires in COVID-19 (dated by TCRdb to 2018 to 2020). Turning to the overall study: Samples covering the acute and convalescent phases of COVID-19 were provided by collaborators in the United States, Italy and Spain. The prospective study material was composed of cDNA or gDNA derived from T cells, B-cell-depleted T cells, or PBMCs. The dataset comprised deeply sampled blood TCRbeta repertoires from subjects exposed to, actively infected with, or recovered from COVID-19. The repertoires were released in a freely available public database meant as a resource for research on the immune response to SARS-CoV-2. The samples were drawn from the first 160 participants of the ongoing ImmuneRACE study and from more than 1,000 subjects provided by 6 global collaborators. Sample metadata almost always included a de-identified subject ID, COVID-19 status, age in years and sex. Where available, HLA class I and class II types were taken from metadata supplied by the sample provider and were not determined by assay-based typing.

Beyond this particular receptor, the publication reports: The amount of clinical and demographic metadata varied by source and participant and was provided uncurated.

The immunoSEQ Assay, a bias-controlled multiplex PCR, was used to amplify TCRbeta CDR3 regions from genomic DNA. In the authors' own workflow: The number of nucleated cells in each sample was estimated from the amplification of reference gene primers within the assay. To quantify the absolute abundance of each unique TCRbeta CDR3 rearrangement, sequence reads were collapsed and filtered. For each sample, productive Simpson clonality was calculated by taking the square root of Simpson's diversity index across productive rearrangements. TCRdb mirrors the immuneACCESS table, restricted to in-frame sequences. Some clones are absent from its copies; in checked studies, under half trace to an unresolved V gene, and the reason for the others is unknown. That table furnishes V, J and clone size, whereas the DNA furnished D and trimming. Here the sample has about 250,000 clones; 84% occur a single time. Of the sample, more than 3% is held by the ten largest clones.

In the prospective study, participants were about 18 to 90 years old, resided in about 25 geographic areas of the United States, and were enrolled through a virtual design. In the prospective study, cohorts were assigned on the basis of participant-reported clinical history obtained from a screening survey and a study questionnaire. For ImmuneRACE Cohort 3, a participant was defined as recovered based on two consecutive negative NP/OP PCR tests, clearance by a healthcare professional, or resolution of symptoms. In the prospective study, mobile phlebotomists collected whole blood, serum and a nasopharyngeal or oropharyngeal swab from each participant. Prospective study participants could optionally give additional blood draws and questionnaires over an approximately 2-month period. Prospective study blood samples were shipped either frozen or at room temperature before DNA extraction.

This receptor chain uses TRBV30 and TRBJ2-3; 9 central bases correspond to TRBD2. The receptor was derived from a man aged 45-65 years who had recovered from COVID-19. Sequencing input: PBMCs or T cells enriched from blood (not recorded which). The sequenced DNA is TGTGCCTGGAGTGCCTTGCGGGCGGGGGGGCGCAGAGATACGCAGTATTTT. Its coded protein is CAWSALRAGGRRDTQYF.